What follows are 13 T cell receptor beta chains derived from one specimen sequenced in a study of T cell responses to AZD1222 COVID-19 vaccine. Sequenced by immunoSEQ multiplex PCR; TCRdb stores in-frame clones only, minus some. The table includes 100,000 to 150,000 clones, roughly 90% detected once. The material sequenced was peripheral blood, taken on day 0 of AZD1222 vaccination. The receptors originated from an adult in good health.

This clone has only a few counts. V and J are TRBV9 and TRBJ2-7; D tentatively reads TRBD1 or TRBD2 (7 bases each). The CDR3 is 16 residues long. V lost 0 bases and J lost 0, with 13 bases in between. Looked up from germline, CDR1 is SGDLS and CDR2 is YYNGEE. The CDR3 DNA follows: TGTGCCAGCAGCGTAGGGGGGAGGGACAGCTCCTACGAGCAGTACTTC. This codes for CASSVGGRDSSYEQYF.

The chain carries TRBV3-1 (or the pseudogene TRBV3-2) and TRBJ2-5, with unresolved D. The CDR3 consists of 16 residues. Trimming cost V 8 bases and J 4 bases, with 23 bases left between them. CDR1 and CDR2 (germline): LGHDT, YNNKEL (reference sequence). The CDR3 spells CASHKSTSLIGETQYF. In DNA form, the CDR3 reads TGTGCCAGCCACAAGTCAACCAGCCTAATAGGAGAGACCCAGTACTTC.

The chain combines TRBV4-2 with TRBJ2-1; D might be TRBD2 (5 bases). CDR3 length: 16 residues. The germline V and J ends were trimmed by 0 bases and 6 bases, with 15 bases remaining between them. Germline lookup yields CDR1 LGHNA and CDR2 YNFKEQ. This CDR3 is CASSQEAVAAINEQFF. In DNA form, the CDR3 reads TGTGCCAGCAGCCAAGAAGCGGTCGCGGCCATCAATGAGCAGTTCTTC.

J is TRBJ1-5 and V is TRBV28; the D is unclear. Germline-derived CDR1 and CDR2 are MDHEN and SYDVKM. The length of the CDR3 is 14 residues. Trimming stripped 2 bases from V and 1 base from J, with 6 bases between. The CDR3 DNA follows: TGTGCCAGCAGTTTAGTTTTAAGCAATCAGCCCCAGCATTTT. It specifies CASSLVLSNQPQHF.

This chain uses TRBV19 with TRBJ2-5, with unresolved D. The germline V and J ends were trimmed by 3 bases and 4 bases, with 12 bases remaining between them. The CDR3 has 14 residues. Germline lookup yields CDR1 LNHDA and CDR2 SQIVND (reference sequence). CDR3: CASSILGTRETQYF. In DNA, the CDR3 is TGTGCCAGTAGTATCTTGGGAACCAGAGAGACCCAGTACTTC.

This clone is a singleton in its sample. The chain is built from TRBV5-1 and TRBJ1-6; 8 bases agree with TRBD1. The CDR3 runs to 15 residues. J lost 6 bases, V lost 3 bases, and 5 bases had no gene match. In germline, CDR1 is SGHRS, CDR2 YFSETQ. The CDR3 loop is CASSSGQGFNSPLHF. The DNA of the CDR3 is TGCGCCAGCAGCTCCGGACAGGGTTTTAATTCACCCCTCCACTTT.

Here the CDR3 reads CASSRAAGQPQHF. As DNA, the CDR3 is TGTGCCAGTAGTAGGGCGGCTGGTCAGCCCCAGCATTTT. J is TRBJ1-5 and V is TRBV19; D is ambiguous. Trimming shortened V by 4 bases and J by 6 bases, and 10 bases separated the two germline ends. Germline CDR1 LNHDA, CDR2 SQIVND (reference sequence). This CDR3 is 13 amino acids long.

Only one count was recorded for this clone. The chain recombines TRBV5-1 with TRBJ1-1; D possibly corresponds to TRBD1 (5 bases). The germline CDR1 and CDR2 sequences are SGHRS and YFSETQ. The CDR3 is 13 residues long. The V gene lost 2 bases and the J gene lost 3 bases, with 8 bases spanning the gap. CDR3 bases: TGCGCCAGCAGCTTAAGGGGCTACACTGAAGCTTTCTTT. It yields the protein CASSLRGYTEAFF.

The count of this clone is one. DNA for the CDR3: TGTGCCAGCAGCCAAGAGATCTATAGCTCCGCAGATACGCAGTATTTT. Its protein product is CASSQEIYSSADTQYF. The chain has TRBV4-2 and TRBJ2-3; D ambiguous. The germline CDR1 and CDR2 sequences are LGHNA and YNFKEQ. The CDR3 runs 16 residues. V gave up 0 bases and J gave up 4 bases, with 14 bases separating them.

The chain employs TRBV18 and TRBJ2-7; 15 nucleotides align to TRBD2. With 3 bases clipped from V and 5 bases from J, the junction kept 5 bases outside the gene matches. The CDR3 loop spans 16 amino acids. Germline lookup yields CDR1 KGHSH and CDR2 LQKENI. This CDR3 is CASSPGLAGGRHEQYF. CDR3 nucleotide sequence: TGTGCCAGCTCACCGGGACTAGCGGGGGGAAGACACGAGCAGTACTTC.

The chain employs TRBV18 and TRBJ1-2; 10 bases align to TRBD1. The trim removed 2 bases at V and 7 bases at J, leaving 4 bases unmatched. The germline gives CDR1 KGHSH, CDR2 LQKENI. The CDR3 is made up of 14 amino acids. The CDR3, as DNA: TGTGCCAGCTCACCAGAGACAGGGGGCGGTGGCTACACCTTC. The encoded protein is CASSPETGGGGYTF.

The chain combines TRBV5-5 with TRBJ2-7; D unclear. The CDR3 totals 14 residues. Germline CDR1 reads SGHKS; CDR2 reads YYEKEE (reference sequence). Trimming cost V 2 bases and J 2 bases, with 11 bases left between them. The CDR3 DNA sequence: TGTGCCAGCAGCTTTTCCCCGGAAACCTACGAGCAGTACTTC. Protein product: CASSFSPETYEQYF.

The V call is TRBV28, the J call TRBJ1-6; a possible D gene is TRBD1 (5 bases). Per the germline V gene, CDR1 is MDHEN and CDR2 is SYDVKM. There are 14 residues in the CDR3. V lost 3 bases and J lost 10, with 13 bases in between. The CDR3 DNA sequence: TGTGCCAGCAGTTTCGGCCCGGGGGAGTCACCCCTCCACTTT. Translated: CASSFGPGESPLHF.